The subject of this entry is one T cell receptor beta chain. Other nucleotide sequences from this sample produce the same CDR3. Profiling relied on immunoSEQ multiplex PCR, and the TCRdb table lists in-frame clones only, not all of them. In the table there are over 200,000 clones, 88% of which are singletons. The data are from a study of blood T cell repertoires in COVID-19. Per the germline V gene, CDR1 is LGHDT and CDR2 is YNNKEL (reference sequence). V dropped 2 bases and J dropped 4; count of bases not matched to a gene: 8. The CDR3 is 15 amino acids. Material for sequencing was peripheral blood. V gene TRBV3-1 (or the pseudogene TRBV3-2) combines with J gene TRBJ2-7, with 7 bases identical to TRBD2. This TCR came from a woman between 55 and 75 years old with acute or convalescent COVID-19. The CDR3 DNA reads TGTGCCAGCAGCCAACCTGGGCTAGCGGTGTACGAGCAGTACTTC. Translating it yields CASSQPGLAVYEQYF.